This TCR beta chain was sequenced for a study of CD8 T cells in Susac syndrome. The germline V and J ends were trimmed by 4 bases and 11 bases, with 12 bases remaining between them. Germline V gene data show CDR1 as DFQATT and CDR2 as SNEGSKA (reference sequence). The CDR3 is 11 residues long. A quantity of roughly 0.5 to 1 ug RNA underwent reverse transcription using random hexamers. TCRdb redid the calling of the immunoSEQ multiplex PCR reads with MiXCR, one entry per CDR3 protein. Here the sample spans approximately 190,000 distinct CDR3 sequences, over 75% being singletons. The clonotype originates from a human donor with Susac syndrome. The chain joins TRBV20-1 to TRBJ1-5; D unresolved. The sample was CD4+ T cells from PBMCs. This chain's CDR3 is CSAKRAEAQHF. Written as DNA, the CDR3 is TGCAGTGCTAAAAGGGCCGAGGCCCAGCATTTT.